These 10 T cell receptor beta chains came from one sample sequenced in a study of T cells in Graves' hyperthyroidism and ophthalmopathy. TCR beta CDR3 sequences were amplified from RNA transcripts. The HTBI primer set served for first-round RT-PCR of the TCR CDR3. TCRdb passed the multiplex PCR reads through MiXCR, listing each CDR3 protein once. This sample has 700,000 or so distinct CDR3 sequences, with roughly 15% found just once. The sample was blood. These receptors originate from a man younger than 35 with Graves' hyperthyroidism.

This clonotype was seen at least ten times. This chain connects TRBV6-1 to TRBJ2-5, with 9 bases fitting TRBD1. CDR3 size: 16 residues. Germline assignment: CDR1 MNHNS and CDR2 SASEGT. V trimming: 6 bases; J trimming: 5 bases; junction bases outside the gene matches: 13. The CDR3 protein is CASRFLGQGLGETQYF. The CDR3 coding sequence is TGTGCCAGCAGATTCCTCGGACAGGGGCTAGGGGAGACCCAGTACTTC.

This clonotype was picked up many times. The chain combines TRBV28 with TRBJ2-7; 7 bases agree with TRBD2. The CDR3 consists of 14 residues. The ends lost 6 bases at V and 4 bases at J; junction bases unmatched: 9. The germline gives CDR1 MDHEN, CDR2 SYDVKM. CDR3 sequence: CASSRVVGGYEQYF. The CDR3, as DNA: TGTGCCAGCAGCCGAGTCGTGGGGGGGTACGAGCAGTACTTC.

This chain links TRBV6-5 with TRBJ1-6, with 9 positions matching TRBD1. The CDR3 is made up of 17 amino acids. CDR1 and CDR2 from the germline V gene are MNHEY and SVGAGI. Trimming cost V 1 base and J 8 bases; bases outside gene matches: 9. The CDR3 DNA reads TGTGCCAGCAGTTACTTTTCACCGGGACAGGGATATTCACCCCTCCACTTT. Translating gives CASSYFSPGQGYSPLHF.

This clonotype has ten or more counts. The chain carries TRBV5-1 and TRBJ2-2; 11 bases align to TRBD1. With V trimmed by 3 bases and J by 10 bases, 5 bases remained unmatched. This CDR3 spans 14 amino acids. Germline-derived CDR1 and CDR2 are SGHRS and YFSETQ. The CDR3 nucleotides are TGCGCCAGCAGCTGGGGGACAGGGGGTGAGGAGCTGTTTTTT. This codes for CASSWGTGGEELFF.

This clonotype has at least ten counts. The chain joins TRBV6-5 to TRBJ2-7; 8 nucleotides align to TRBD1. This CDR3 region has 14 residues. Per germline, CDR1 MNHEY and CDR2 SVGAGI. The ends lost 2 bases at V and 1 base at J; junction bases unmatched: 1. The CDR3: CASSYQGASYEQYF. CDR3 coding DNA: TGTGCCAGCAGTTACCAGGGGGCGTCCTACGAGCAGTACTTC.

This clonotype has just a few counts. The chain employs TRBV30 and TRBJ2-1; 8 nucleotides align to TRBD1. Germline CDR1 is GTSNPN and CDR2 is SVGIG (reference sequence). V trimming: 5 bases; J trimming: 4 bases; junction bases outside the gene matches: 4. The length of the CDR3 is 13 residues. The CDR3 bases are TGTGCCTGGGCGGGACAGGTGTACAATGAGCAGTTCTTC. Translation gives CAWAGQVYNEQFF.

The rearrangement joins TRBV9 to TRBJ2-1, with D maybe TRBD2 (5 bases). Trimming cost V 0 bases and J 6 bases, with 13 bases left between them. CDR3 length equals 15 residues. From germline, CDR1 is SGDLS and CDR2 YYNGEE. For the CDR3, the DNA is TGTGCCAGCAGCGTAGCCGGGATGAGCTCCAATGAGCAGTTCTTC. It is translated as CASSVAGMSSNEQFF. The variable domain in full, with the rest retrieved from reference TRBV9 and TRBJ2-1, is DSGVTQTPKHLITATGQRVTLRCSPRSGDLSVYWYQQSLDQGLQFLIQYYNGEERAKGNILERFSAQQFPDLHSELNLSSLELGDSALYFCASSVAGMSSNEQFFGPGTRLTVL.

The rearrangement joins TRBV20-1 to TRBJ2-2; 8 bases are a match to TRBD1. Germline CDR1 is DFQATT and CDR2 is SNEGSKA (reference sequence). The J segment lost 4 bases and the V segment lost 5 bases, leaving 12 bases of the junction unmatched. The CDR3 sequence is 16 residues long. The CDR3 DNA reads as TGCAGTGCTCATTCCCCCAGGGGGCCGGGCACCGGGGAGCTGTTTTTT. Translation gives CSAHSPRGPGTGELFF.

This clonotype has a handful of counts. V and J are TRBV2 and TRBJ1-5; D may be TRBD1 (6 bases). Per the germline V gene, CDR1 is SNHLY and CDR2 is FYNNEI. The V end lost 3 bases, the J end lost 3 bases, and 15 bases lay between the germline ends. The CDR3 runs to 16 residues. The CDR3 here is CASSDIGGTLNQPQHF. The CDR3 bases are TGTGCCAGCAGTGATATAGGGGGAACACTCAATCAGCCCCAGCATTTT.

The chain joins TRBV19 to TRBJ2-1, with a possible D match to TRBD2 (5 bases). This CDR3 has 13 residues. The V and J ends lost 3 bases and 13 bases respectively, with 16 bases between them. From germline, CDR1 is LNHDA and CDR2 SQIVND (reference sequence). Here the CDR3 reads CASSIPGISSQFF. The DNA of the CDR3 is TGTGCCAGTAGTATTCCCGGGATTTCTAGTCAGTTCTTC. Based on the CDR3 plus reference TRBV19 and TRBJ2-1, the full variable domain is DGGITQSPKYLFRKEGQNVTLSCEQNLNHDAMYWYRQDPGQGLRLIYYSQIVNDFQKGDIAEGYSVSREKKESFPLTVTSAQKNPTAFYLCASSIPGISSQFFGPGTRLTVL.